The 29 T cell receptor beta chains given below trace back to one sample, sequenced in a study of beta chain features in type 1 diabetes. Whole-study findings and limits: Moderate but significant shortening of TCRB CDR3s was recorded in all four CD4+ subsets from Type 1 diabetes patients.

Sequencing targeted expressed TCRB transcripts, as all isolated RNA had been reverse transcribed. Measured with immunoSEQ multiplex PCR; TCRdb has only the in-frame clones, and not every one. Here the sample spans 680,000 or so clones, roughly 13% being singletons. Their antigens remain unidentified. Sequenced: naive CD4+ T cells from blood. The receptors derive from a young man with type 1 diabetes.

The table lists this clone with a few counts. The chain recombines TRBV7-9 with TRBJ2-2; 9 bases are a match to TRBD1. The germline V gene encodes CDR1 SEHNR and CDR2 FQNEAQ (reference sequence). J was trimmed by 3 bases and V by 7 bases; bases with no gene match: 6. The CDR3 spans 15 residues. CDR3 coding DNA: TGTGCCAGCATGCCGGGACAGGGTTACACCGGGGAGCTGTTTTTT. The encoded protein is CASMPGQGYTGELFF.

The genes are TRBV6-6 and TRBJ2-3; 7 positions match TRBD1. The CDR3 consists of 14 residues. The V and J ends lost 8 bases and 5 bases, in that order; junction bases with no gene match: 10. The V gene's germline CDR1 is MNHNY and CDR2 SVGAGI (reference sequence). In nucleotides, the CDR3 is TGTGCCAGCGGGGGACAGCCTCTCGAAGATACGCAGTATTTT. Translated: CASGGQPLEDTQYF.

The CDR3: CASSEAAFKSQPQHF. CDR3 bases: TGTGCCAGCAGTGAAGCTGCCTTTAAGTCCCAGCCCCAGCATTTT. The V and J genes are TRBV6-1 and TRBJ1-5; D not certain. The V gene lost 0 bases and the J gene lost 7 bases, with 13 bases spanning the gap. There are 15 residues in the CDR3. Germline V CDR1 and CDR2: MNHNS, SASEGT.

This clone was picked up a small number of times. J is TRBJ2-7 and V is TRBV6-6; D may match TRBD1 or TRBD2 (5 bases each). Trimming took off 6 bases at V and 0 bases at J, with 12 bases between the two ends. This CDR3 has 14 residues. CDR1 is MNHNY, CDR2 SVGAGI, per germline (reference sequence). CDR3 amino acids: CASSSGTASYEQYF. CDR3 sequence (DNA): TGTGCCAGCAGCTCCGGGACGGCCTCCTACGAGCAGTACTTC.

This clone came up a few times. The rearrangement links TRBV30 to TRBJ1-2, with TRBD1 matching 8 bases. J gave up 2 bases and V 8 bases, and 4 bases lay outside the gene matches. The CDR3 covers 12 residues. Germline V CDR1 and CDR2: GTSNPN, SVGIG (reference sequence). The chain's CDR3 is CAGDRRNYGYTF. CDR3 bases: TGTGCCGGGGACAGGAGGAACTATGGCTACACCTTC.

This chain links TRBV7-9 with TRBJ1-1, with D tentatively TRBD1 (5 bases). From germline, CDR1 is SEHNR and CDR2 FQNEAQ (reference sequence). The CDR3 covers 13 residues. Trimming took 4 bases from V and 4 from J, leaving 10 bases between them. CDR3 in DNA: TGTGCCAGCAGCTCTGGGACGGTCACTGAAGCTTTCTTT. It codes for CASSSGTVTEAFF. Supplemented by reference TRBV7-9 and TRBJ1-1, the full variable domain reads DTGVSQNPRHKITKRGQNVTFRCDPISEHNRLYWYRQTLGQGPEFLTYFQNEAQLEKSRLLSDRFSAERPKGSFSTLEIQRTEQGDSAMYLCASSSGTVTEAFFGQGTRLTVV.

This clone was observed a few times. The genes are TRBV10-3 and TRBJ1-4, with TRBD1 identical over 8 bases. V lost 3 bases and J lost 8; bases outside the gene matches: 8. The CDR3 has 15 residues. The germline CDR1 and CDR2 sequences are ENHRY and SYGVKD. Written as DNA, the CDR3 is TGTGCCATCAGTGACTCGACAGGGGATGGGGAAAAACTGTTTTTT. Amino acid sequence: CAISDSTGDGEKLFF.

This clone was recorded a few times. V and J are TRBV6-1 and TRBJ2-7, with 7 bases identical to TRBD1. From germline, CDR1 is MNHNS and CDR2 SASEGT. The CDR3 extends over 16 amino acids. The J segment lost 2 bases and the V segment lost 0 bases, leaving 7 bases of the junction unmatched. Here the CDR3 DNA reads TGTGCCAGCAGTGAAGCGATCGGGACAGAAACCTACGAGCAGTACTTC. It yields the protein CASSEAIGTETYEQYF.

A few counts support this clone. The chain employs TRBV6-5 and TRBJ1-1; 11 nucleotides align to TRBD1. J gave up 7 bases and V 4 bases, and 8 bases lay outside the gene matches. Germline CDR1 is MNHEY and CDR2 is SVGAGI. The CDR3 sequence is 15 residues long. CDR3 amino acids: CASSSEGQGVIEAFF. The DNA of the CDR3 is TGTGCCAGCAGTTCGGAGGGACAGGGGGTAATTGAAGCTTTCTTT.

The table lists this clone with a few counts. V is TRBV19 and J is TRBJ2-3; maybe TRBD2 (5 bases). With 4 bases removed from V and 8 bases from J, the gap between germline ends came to 10 bases. CDR1 and CDR2 (germline): LNHDA, SQIVND (reference sequence). The CDR3 runs 12 residues. The CDR3 region is CASSKAGGTQYF. CDR3 DNA sequence: TGTGCCAGTAGTAAGGCAGGAGGTACGCAGTATTTT.

This clone was seen more than once but under ten times. V is TRBV5-1 and J is TRBJ1-1; D is ambiguous. Trimming stripped 2 bases from V and 8 bases from J, with 13 bases between. The CDR3 totals 13 residues. The germline V gene encodes CDR1 SGHRS and CDR2 YFSETQ. DNA of the CDR3: TGCGCCAGCAGCTTCTATCGGCCGGAGGAAGCTTTCTTT. This gives the protein CASSFYRPEEAFF.

The chain uses TRBV7-9 and TRBJ2-5; 8 bases line up with TRBD2. V gave up 5 bases and J gave up 5 bases; unmatched junction bases: 10. This CDR3 spans 15 amino acids. CDR1 and CDR2 (germline): SEHNR, FQNEAQ (reference sequence). The CDR3 nucleotides read TGTGCCAGCAGCCCCACCGGACTAGCAGGGGAGACCCAGTACTTC. Translation gives CASSPTGLAGETQYF.

This clone was seen only a few times. Its ends do not fully match the called genes, so a read error is possible. The chain recombines TRBV7-7 with TRBJ2-3; 13 bases map to TRBD2. The CDR3 contains 16 residues. Germline CDR1 SSHAT, CDR2 FNYEAQ (reference sequence). The CDR3 sequence is CASSAGLAGRTDTQYF. The CDR3 nucleotides are TGTGCTAGCAGCGCGGGACTAGCGGGGCGCACAGATACGCAGTATTTT.

This clone was observed a handful of times. The chain joins TRBV7-2 to TRBJ2-1, with a weak D call TRBD1 (6 bases). Germline-derived CDR1 and CDR2 are SGHTA and FQGNSA. CDR3 size: 13 residues. Trimming took 5 bases from V and 12 from J, leaving 17 bases between them. CDR3 nucleotides: TGTGCCAGCAGCCAACCGATAGGGGGACGGCAGTTCTTC. It translates to CASSQPIGGRQFF.

This clone has only a few counts. This sample includes further DNA sequences coding for the same CDR3. The V call is TRBV25-1, the J call TRBJ1-2; D call uncertain. Germline-derived CDR1 and CDR2 are MGHDK and SYGVNS. The CDR3 is 11 amino acids. V was cut by 6 bases and J by 1 base, with 3 bases left in between. As DNA, the CDR3 is TGTGCCAGCAGCGGTAACTATGGCTACACCTTC. Translating it yields CASSGNYGYTF.

The chain recombines TRBV10-3 with TRBJ2-3; 9 bases fit TRBD2. CDR1 is ENHRY, CDR2 SYGVKD, per germline. The CDR3 length is 13 residues. Trimming at V came to 11 bases and at J to 2 bases, leaving 5 bases not matched to a gene. CDR3 bases: TGTGCCTTGCGGGGGGGCCTCACAGATACGCAGTATTTT. Translated: CALRGGLTDTQYF.

CDR3 loop: CATSRVSRQETQYF. CDR3 sequence (DNA): TGTGCCACCAGCAGAGTGTCCAGACAAGAGACCCAGTACTTC. The V gene is TRBV15, the J gene TRBJ2-5; D is unclear. The CDR3 runs to 14 residues. Germline CDR1 LNHNV, CDR2 YYDKDF (reference sequence). Trimming took off 1 base at V and 2 bases at J, with 8 bases between the two ends.

With regard to this clone: The junction departs from the called germline gene at one end, perhaps through a read error. This CDR3 reads CASSLAESWKLF. CDR3 sequence (DNA): TGTGCCAGCAGCTTAGCGGAGAGTTGGAAGCTCTTC. The V and J genes are TRBV7-9 and TRBJ2-1, with unresolved D. Germline CDR1 SEHNR, CDR2 FQNEAQ (reference sequence). CDR3 length: 12 amino acids.

There are a few counts of this clone. The same CDR3 arises from other DNA sequences in this sample as well. The chain recombines TRBV30 with TRBJ2-7; D call uncertain. The germline CDR1 and CDR2 sequences are GTSNPN and SVGIG (reference sequence). The V end lost 4 bases, the J end lost 0 bases, and 7 bases lay between the germline ends. This CDR3 region has 12 residues. The CDR3 region is CAWTASSYEQYF. In DNA form, the CDR3 reads TGTGCCTGGACTGCAAGCTCCTACGAGCAGTACTTC.

V is TRBV19 and J is TRBJ2-5; maybe TRBD1 (5 bases). V was shortened by 5 bases and J by 2 bases, with 9 bases between the two germline ends. The CDR3 contains 13 residues. From germline, CDR1 is LNHDA and CDR2 SQIVND (reference sequence). CDR3 amino acids: CASSWTSQETQYF. The CDR3 DNA reads TGTGCCAGTAGTTGGACATCTCAAGAGACCCAGTACTTC.

This clone was seen a handful of times. The V gene is TRBV25-1, the J gene TRBJ1-3; D remains unclear. Trimming took 3 bases from V and 1 from J, leaving 10 bases between them. The germline CDR1 and CDR2 sequences are MGHDK and SYGVNS. CDR3 length: 15 residues. CDR3 nucleotides: TGTGCCAGCAGTGATGCGTCGGCTTCTGGAAACACCATATATTTT. It translates to CASSDASASGNTIYF.

The rearrangement joins TRBV6-5 to TRBJ2-1, with TRBD2 as a possible D gene (6 bases). Germline assignment: CDR1 MNHEY and CDR2 SVGAGI. V was pared by 8 bases and J by 3 bases, with 17 bases between. The CDR3 is made up of 15 amino acids. The CDR3 loop reads CASRPLALNYNEQFF. The CDR3 DNA follows: TGTGCCAGCCGGCCCCTAGCGCTGAACTACAATGAGCAGTTCTTC.

The CDR3 nucleotides read TGTGCCTGGAGCCTAAATCTGGTCTACACCTTC. Translated: CAWSLNLVYTF. The chain employs TRBV30 and TRBJ1-2; D gene uncertain. The length of the CDR3 is 11 residues. Germline values: CDR1 GTSNPN, CDR2 SVGIG (reference sequence). The germline V and J ends were trimmed by 3 bases and 10 bases, with 12 bases remaining between them.

This clone was observed a few times. V usage is TRBV10-1 and J usage is TRBJ2-2; TRBD1 is a possible D gene (6 bases). This CDR3 has 14 residues. Trimming stripped 7 bases from V and 2 bases from J, with 11 bases between. Germline-derived CDR1 and CDR2 are WNHNN and SYGVQD (reference sequence). DNA of the CDR3: TGCGCCAGCAAAAGGGACATCAACACCGGGGAGCTGTTTTTT. Translated, it gives CASKRDINTGELFF.

This clone was picked up a small number of times. This chain connects TRBV7-9 to TRBJ2-3, with D maybe TRBD1 (6 bases). This CDR3 region has 14 residues. From germline, CDR1 is SEHNR and CDR2 FQNEAQ (reference sequence). V lost 5 bases and J 3 bases, leaving 12 bases between the germline ends. The CDR3 region has the DNA TGTGCCAGCAGCCTCAGGGGAGTGACAGATACGCAGTATTTT. Encoded protein: CASSLRGVTDTQYF.

In this sample, this clone turned up a few times. The CDR3 sequence: CASSETQGGYSPLHF. The CDR3 DNA follows: TGTGCCAGCAGCGAGACACAGGGAGGGTATTCACCCCTCCACTTT. The genes are TRBV7-9 and TRBJ1-6; possibly TRBD1 for D (6 bases). CDR1 is SEHNR, CDR2 FQNEAQ, per germline (reference sequence). V was clipped by 5 bases and J by 8 bases, with 16 bases between them. CDR3 size: 15 residues.

This clone was recorded a few times. J is TRBJ2-1 and V is TRBV9; possibly TRBD2 for D (6 bases). The V and J ends lost 3 bases and 4 bases respectively, with 14 bases between them. The CDR3 has 15 amino acids. The germline V gene encodes CDR1 SGDLS and CDR2 YYNGEE. CDR3 bases: TGTGCCAGCAGCGGTACCCCCGGGGGATACAATGAGCAGTTCTTC. This sequence encodes CASSGTPGGYNEQFF.

This clone came up a few times. The chain employs TRBV5-6 and TRBJ2-5, with 10 bases aligning to TRBD2. Germline loops: CDR1 SGHDT, CDR2 YYEEEE. The CDR3 runs 14 residues. V lost 2 bases and J lost 3; bases outside the gene matches: 1. The DNA for the CDR3 is TGTGCCAGCAGCTTTAGCGGGGGGAAAGAGACCCAGTACTTC. As protein: CASSFSGGKETQYF.

This clone was observed a handful of times. This chain connects TRBV10-3 to TRBJ1-1; no clear D. Trimming left V 7 bases short and J 3 bases short, with 9 bases between. Germline CDR1 reads ENHRY; CDR2 reads SYGVKD. CDR3 length: 12 residues. The CDR3 spells CAITAGDTEAFF. The CDR3 DNA is TGTGCCATCACTGCCGGGGACACTGAAGCTTTCTTT.